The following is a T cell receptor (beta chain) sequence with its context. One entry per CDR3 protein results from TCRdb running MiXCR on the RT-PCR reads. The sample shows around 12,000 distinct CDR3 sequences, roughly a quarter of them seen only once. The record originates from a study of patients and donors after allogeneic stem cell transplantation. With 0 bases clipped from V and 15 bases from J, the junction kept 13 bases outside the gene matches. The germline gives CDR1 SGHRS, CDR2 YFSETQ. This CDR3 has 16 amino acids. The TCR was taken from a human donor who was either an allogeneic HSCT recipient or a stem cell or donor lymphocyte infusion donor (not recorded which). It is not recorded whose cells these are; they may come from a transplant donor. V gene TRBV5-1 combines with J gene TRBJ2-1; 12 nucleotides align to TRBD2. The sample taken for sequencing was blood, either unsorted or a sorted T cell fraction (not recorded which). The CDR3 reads CASSLALASGRALRFF. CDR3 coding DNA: TGCGCCAGCAGCTTGGCTTTAGCTAGCGGGAGGGCCCTTCGGTTCTTC. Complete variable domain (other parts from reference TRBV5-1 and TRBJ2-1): KAGVTQTPRYLIKTRGQQVTLSCSPISGHRSVSWYQQTPGQGLQFLFEYFSETQRNKGNFPGRFSGRQFSNSRSEMNVSTLELGDSALYLCASSLALASGRALRFFGPGTRLTVL.